This passage covers 25 T cell receptor beta chains from one sample sequenced in a study of cytomegalovirus exposure and HLA in healthy donors. 13 Jbeta primers and 60 Vbeta primers were used for the PCR. Data came from immunoSEQ multiplex PCR; TCRdb stores just in-frame clones and leaves some out. Of roughly 150,000 clones in the sample, around 80% were seen once. Specimen: PBMCs. These receptors were taken from a man between 25 and 39 years old in good health and CMV-seronegative.

The V and J genes are TRBV5-1 and TRBJ2-7; TRBD1 agrees at 9 bases. The V segment lost 4 bases and the J segment 3 bases; nucleotides outside the gene matches: 8. This CDR3 comprises 15 residues. The germline gives CDR1 SGHRS, CDR2 YFSETQ. CDR3 amino acids: CASSKGQGGNYEQYF. The DNA of the CDR3 is TGCGCCAGCAGCAAGGGACAGGGTGGTAACTACGAGCAGTACTTC.

This clone was seen a few times. The chain is built from TRBV7-2 and TRBJ1-2, with D perhaps TRBD1 (6 bases). The ends were cut back, 1 base at V and 9 bases at J, with 15 bases in the middle. The CDR3 runs 14 residues. The V gene's germline CDR1 is SGHTA and CDR2 FQGNSA. CDR3 region: CASSLGGGQTSYTF. In DNA form, the CDR3 reads TGTGCCAGCAGCTTAGGTGGAGGACAGACGAGCTACACCTTC.

This clone was observed a single time. The genes are TRBV9 and TRBJ2-2, with TRBD2 matching 16 bases. V gave up 6 bases and J gave up 6 bases; unmatched junction bases: 8. Germline values: CDR1 SGDLS, CDR2 YYNGEE. This CDR3 has 17 amino acids. The CDR3 coding sequence is TGTGCCAGCACCGGGACTAGCGGGAGGGCCGTGGCCGGGGAGCTGTTTTTT. It specifies CASTGTSGRAVAGELFF.

The rearrangement links TRBV10-3 to TRBJ2-6; 12 nucleotides match TRBD2. The CDR3 length is 17 residues. Per germline, CDR1 ENHRY and CDR2 SYGVKD. V trimming: 8 bases; J trimming: 3 bases; junction bases outside the gene matches: 8. DNA for the CDR3: TGTGCCATCGGGAGACTAGCGGGAGCGCTTGGGGCCAACGTCCTGACTTTC. It yields the protein CAIGRLAGALGANVLTF.

This chain links TRBV18 with TRBJ2-1; 8 positions match TRBD1. The CDR3 has 15 residues. The germline V gene encodes CDR1 KGHSH and CDR2 LQKENI. V lost 6 bases to trimming and J lost 5 bases; unmatched junction nucleotides: 9. The CDR3 bases are TGTGCCAGCTCCCAAACAACAGGGGGTGACAATGAGCAGTTCTTC. Protein: CASSQTTGGDNEQFF.

The rearrangement joins TRBV6-1 to TRBJ2-7; 10 positions match TRBD1. Looked up from germline, CDR1 is MNHNS and CDR2 is SASEGT. This CDR3 is 14 amino acids long. The ends lost 5 bases at V and 5 bases at J; junction bases unmatched: 6. CDR3 residues: CASSNRDRGNEQYF. The DNA for the CDR3 is TGTGCCAGCAGTAATCGGGACAGGGGCAACGAGCAGTACTTC.

The J gene is TRBJ1-2, the V gene TRBV10-3; a possible D gene is TRBD1 (5 bases). CDR3 length equals 15 residues. Trimming shortened V by 2 bases and J by 4 bases, and 14 bases separated the two germline ends. CDR1 and CDR2 from the germline V gene are ENHRY and SYGVKD. CDR3 nucleotide sequence: TGTGCCATCAGTGAGGTGGGCGCGGGACCCTATGGCTACACCTTC. This encodes CAISEVGAGPYGYTF.

The gene calls are TRBV25-1 and TRBJ1-6; TRBD1 might be the D (5 bases). CDR1 and CDR2 from the germline V gene are MGHDK and SYGVNS. V lost 2 bases, J lost 7 bases, and 12 bases lay in between. The CDR3 contains 15 residues. CDR3 in DNA: TGTGCCAGCAGTGAACCGGGACGGGGGAATTCACCCCTCCACTTT. This encodes CASSEPGRGNSPLHF. Combining the CDR3 with reference TRBV25-1 and TRBJ1-6 gives the whole variable domain EADIYQTPRYLVIGTGKKITLECSQTMGHDKMYWYQQDPGMELHLIHYSYGVNSTEKGDLSSESTVSRIRTEHFPLTLESARPSHTSQYLCASSEPGRGNSPLHFGNGTRLTVT.

The chain carries TRBV7-2 and TRBJ2-3; D unresolved. Trimming took off 8 bases at V and 1 base at J, with 7 bases between the two ends. The CDR3 has 12 amino acids. The germline CDR1 and CDR2 sequences are SGHTA and FQGNSA. The CDR3 DNA is TGTGCCAGCGCCCTAGGCACAGATACGCAGTATTTT. Translation gives CASALGTDTQYF.

The V call is TRBV18, the J call TRBJ1-3; 9 bases match TRBD1. Germline V gives CDR1 KGHSH, CDR2 LQKENI. J lost 2 bases, V lost 10 bases, and 3 bases had no gene match. This CDR3 is built from 13 residues. CDR3 nucleotides: TGTGCCACCCGGGACAGGGCTGGAAACACCATATATTTT. The encoded protein is CATRDRAGNTIYF.

The chain couples TRBV4-1 to TRBJ2-4, with 8 nucleotides matching TRBD2. Looked up from germline, CDR1 is MGHRA and CDR2 is YSYEKL. This CDR3 is built from 15 residues. J lost 7 bases, V lost 2 bases, and 7 bases had no gene match. CDR3 sequence (DNA): TGCGCCAGCAGCCAACTAGCGGGTGGGGGGAACATTCAGTACTTC. Encoded protein: CASSQLAGGGNIQYF.

Here the CDR3 reads CATSREERTAQYF. In DNA form, the CDR3 reads TGTGCCACCAGCAGAGAGGAGCGGACGGCCCAGTACTTC. This rearrangement joins TRBV15 to TRBJ2-5; D perhaps matches TRBD2 (5 bases). This CDR3 is 13 amino acids long. V was shortened by 0 bases and J by 9 bases, with 11 bases between the two germline ends. Germline V lookup: CDR1 LNHNV, CDR2 YYDKDF (reference sequence). The full variable domain, completed using reference TRBV15 and TRBJ2-5, is DAMVIQNPRYQVTQFGKPVTLSCSQTLNHNVMYWYQQKSSQAPKLLFHYYDKDFNNEADTPDNFQSRRPNTSFCFLDIRSPGLGDTAMYLCATSREERTAQYFGPGTRLLVL.

The chain employs TRBV7-2 and TRBJ2-7, with a weak D call TRBD2 (5 bases). V was clipped by 1 base and J by 3 bases, with 13 bases between them. This CDR3 has 15 residues. The V gene's germline CDR1 is SGHTA and CDR2 FQGNSA. CDR3 loop: CASSLELAGNYEQYF. The CDR3 DNA is TGTGCCAGCAGCTTAGAGCTTGCCGGGAACTACGAGCAGTACTTC.

V and J are TRBV19 and TRBJ2-3; 11 nucleotides match TRBD2. CDR3 length equals 15 residues. The germline V gene has CDR1 LNHDA and CDR2 SQIVND (reference sequence). V dropped 1 base and J dropped 9; count of bases not matched to a gene: 6. CDR3 sequence reads: CASSIAVLAGATQYF. Written as DNA, the CDR3 is TGTGCCAGTAGTATAGCGGTACTAGCGGGAGCCACGCAGTATTTT.

The sample holds one count of this clone. The chain recombines TRBV5-4 with TRBJ2-2; D possibly corresponds to TRBD2 (5 bases). Germline V gives CDR1 SGHNT, CDR2 YYREEE (reference sequence). The CDR3 covers 14 residues. Trimming stripped 4 bases from V and 6 bases from J, with 13 bases between. CDR3 protein: CASSNMRAPGELFF. CDR3 sequence (DNA): TGTGCCAGCAGCAATATGAGGGCCCCCGGGGAGCTGTTTTTT.

The chain employs TRBV27 and TRBJ2-3, with D possibly being TRBD2 (6 bases). Germline V gives CDR1 MNHEY, CDR2 SMNVEV (reference sequence). Trimming shortened V by 1 base and J by 11 bases, and 19 bases separated the two germline ends. The CDR3 extends over 15 amino acids. CDR3 in amino acids: CASSLLGAGSRVQYF. The CDR3 region has the DNA TGTGCCAGCAGTTTATTAGGGGCGGGATCAAGGGTGCAGTATTTT.

This clone was picked up a small number of times. The CDR3 region is CASSILDSNQPQHF. CDR3 DNA sequence: TGTGCCAGTAGTATTTTAGATAGCAATCAGCCCCAGCATTTT. The chain uses TRBV19 and TRBJ1-5, with D unclear. V was cut by 3 bases and J by 0 bases, with 6 bases left in between. The CDR3 extends over 14 amino acids. Germline lookup yields CDR1 LNHDA and CDR2 SQIVND (reference sequence).

V usage is TRBV30 and J usage is TRBJ2-3; tentative D call: TRBD1 (5 bases). Germline CDR1 and CDR2: GTSNPN and SVGIG (reference sequence). With 7 bases removed from V and 5 bases from J, the gap between germline ends came to 13 bases. The CDR3 totals 12 residues. The CDR3 DNA is TGTGCCTACAGCAGGGTAAGAGATACGCAGTATTTT. Translation gives CAYSRVRDTQYF.

The gene calls are TRBV5-6 and TRBJ1-2; 10 bases match TRBD1. The germline CDR1 and CDR2 sequences are SGHDT and YYEEEE. This CDR3 has 14 amino acids. V was pared by 1 base and J by 5 bases, with 2 bases of the junction left unmatched. The CDR3 loop is CASSLTGQGYGYTF. CDR3 coding DNA: TGTGCCAGCAGCTTGACGGGACAGGGGTATGGCTACACCTTC.

This clone was detected only once. CDR3 sequence: CASSLGLETDTQYF. CDR3 DNA sequence: TGTGCCAGTAGTTTAGGACTAGAAACAGATACGCAGTATTTT. J is TRBJ2-3 and V is TRBV19, with 7 bases lining up with TRBD2. Germline V lookup: CDR1 LNHDA, CDR2 SQIVND (reference sequence). This CDR3 contains 14 residues. The V segment lost 5 bases and the J segment 3 bases; nucleotides outside the gene matches: 5.

The gene calls are TRBV28 and TRBJ1-2, with TRBD1 matching 7 bases. The V and J ends lost 7 bases and 7 bases, in that order; junction bases with no gene match: 12. The CDR3 is 14 residues long. Germline V gene sequence: CDR1 MDHEN, CDR2 SYDVKM. CDR3 in DNA: TGTGCCAGCACCGCACCGGGACAGCGAATTGGCTACACCTTC. Translating gives CASTAPGQRIGYTF.

The chain recombines TRBV9 with TRBJ2-1; 11 nucleotides align to TRBD2. CDR1 and CDR2 (germline): SGDLS, YYNGEE. This CDR3 is built from 16 residues. The J segment lost 7 bases and the V segment lost 0 bases, leaving 6 bases of the junction unmatched. The CDR3 region is CASSVAQLAGVNEQFF. In nucleotides, the CDR3 is TGTGCCAGCAGCGTAGCCCAACTAGCGGGAGTAAATGAGCAGTTCTTC. The full variable domain, its missing parts supplied by reference TRBV9 and TRBJ2-1, is DSGVTQTPKHLITATGQRVTLRCSPRSGDLSVYWYQQSLDQGLQFLIQYYNGEERAKGNILERFSAQQFPDLHSELNLSSLELGDSALYFCASSVAQLAGVNEQFFGPGTRLTVL.

The V gene is TRBV27, the J gene TRBJ2-1; TRBD2 matches 11 bases. The CDR3 spans 17 residues. V lost 6 bases and J lost 7; bases outside the gene matches: 14. CDR1 is MNHEY, CDR2 SMNVEV, per germline (reference sequence). This CDR3 reads CASRTVGLAGGSNEQFF. The CDR3 bases are TGTGCCAGCAGGACTGTGGGGCTAGCGGGAGGTTCTAATGAGCAGTTCTTC.

The gene calls are TRBV5-4 and TRBJ2-7, with D hard to call. Trimming shortened V by 7 bases and J by 3 bases, and 14 bases separated the two germline ends. The CDR3 covers 13 residues. Looked up from germline, CDR1 is SGHNT and CDR2 is YYREEE (reference sequence). The CDR3 loop reads CASSLEASYEQYF. The CDR3 DNA reads as TGTGCCAGCTCCCTCGAGGCAAGCTACGAGCAGTACTTC.

The chain employs TRBV11-2 and TRBJ1-3; D is unresolved. CDR1 and CDR2 (germline): SGHAT, FQNNGV. Trimming took off 6 bases at V and 3 bases at J, with 12 bases between the two ends. CDR3 length: 14 amino acids. CDR3 protein: CASSQSTFGNTIYF. The CDR3 bases are TGTGCCAGCAGTCAATCCACATTTGGAAACACCATATATTTT. The full variable domain, in which reference TRBV11-2 and TRBJ1-3 provide the parts outside the CDR3, is EAGVAQSPRYKIIEKRQSVAFWCNPISGHATLYWYQQILGQGPKLLIQFQNNGVVDDSQLPKDRFSAERLKGVDSTLKIQPAKLEDSAVYLCASSQSTFGNTIYFGEGSWLTVV.